The T cell receptor (beta chain) under discussion was sequenced for a study of memory CD4+ T cells and cytomegalovirus serostatus. Study at large: Donors were healthy Belgian adults, 10 or so CMV seropositive and 24 seronegative. Overall study results and limits: CD4+ memory repertoires contained about two fifths of the roughly 150 reported CMV TCRbeta sequences.

Single viable CD3+CD4+CD8-CD45RO+ cells were sorted as the memory CD4+ T cells. Serum IgG to CMV pp150, pp28, p38 and p52 defined serostatus. The V gene's germline CDR1 is SGHAT and CDR2 FQNNGV. The CDR3 runs to 14 residues. The V end lost 7 bases, the J end lost 0 bases, and 12 bases lay between the germline ends. With regard to this clone: Its antigen is not identified.

Methods used by the authors: Out-of-frame sequences were removed, leaving a few million distinct TCRbeta sequences. Here immunoSEQ multiplex PCR was the method, and the copy in TCRdb shows in-frame clones only, minus some. From that table come the V and J calls and clone size; the DNA was used to work out D and trimming. Here the sample spans about 82,000 clones, 75% to 90% being singletons. The sequenced sample was memory CD4+ T cells from blood. The TCR was taken from an adult in good health and CMV-seronegative. V is TRBV11-2 and J is TRBJ1-1; D is undetermined. DNA of the CDR3: TGTGCCAGCACCTCTTCGGCCTTGAACACTGAAGCTTTCTTT. It encodes CASTSSALNTEAFF.